This TCR beta chain was documented in a study of blood T cell repertoires in COVID-19. Study summary: Samples taken during acute and convalescent COVID-19 were collected in the United States, Italy and Spain. Sources were T cells, B-cell-depleted T cells, or PBMCs; the material itself was cDNA or gDNA.

Original methodology: From reference gene primer amplification, estimates of nucleated cell counts were derived. Measured with immunoSEQ multiplex PCR; TCRdb has only the in-frame clones, and not every one. Clone size and V and J calls were adopted from that table, with D and trimming inferred from the DNA. The sample carries 50,000 to 65,000 clones, 82% recorded once. CDR1 and CDR2 from the germline V gene are MNHEY and SMNVEV (reference sequence). This CDR3 is 15 amino acids long. V dropped 5 bases and J dropped 2; count of bases not matched to a gene: 6. Specimen: peripheral blood. This receptor was obtained from a woman in her sixties or seventies with acute or convalescent COVID-19. V and J are TRBV27 and TRBJ2-1, with TRBD1 matching 7 bases. In DNA form, the CDR3 reads TGTGCCAGCAGTCCCCACAGGGGCCCCTACAATGAGCAGTTCTTC. This sequence encodes CASSPHRGPYNEQFF.